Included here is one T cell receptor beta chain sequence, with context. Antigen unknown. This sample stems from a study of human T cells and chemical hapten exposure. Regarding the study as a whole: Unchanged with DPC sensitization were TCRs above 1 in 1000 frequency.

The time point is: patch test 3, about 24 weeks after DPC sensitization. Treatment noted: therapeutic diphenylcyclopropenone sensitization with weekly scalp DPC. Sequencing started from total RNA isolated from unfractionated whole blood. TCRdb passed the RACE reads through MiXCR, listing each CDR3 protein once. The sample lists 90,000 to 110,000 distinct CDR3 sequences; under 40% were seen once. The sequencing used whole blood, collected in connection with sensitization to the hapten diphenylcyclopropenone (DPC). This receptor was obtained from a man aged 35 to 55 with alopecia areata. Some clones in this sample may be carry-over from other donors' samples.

In DNA form, the CDR3 reads TGTGCCAGCAGTGAAAGAGATACGCAGTATTTT. This gives the protein CASSERDTQYF. V is TRBV6-1 and J is TRBJ2-3; D is unresolved. V was clipped by 2 bases and J by 5 bases, with 2 bases between them. CDR1 is MNHNS, CDR2 SASEGT, per germline. The CDR3 has 11 amino acids.